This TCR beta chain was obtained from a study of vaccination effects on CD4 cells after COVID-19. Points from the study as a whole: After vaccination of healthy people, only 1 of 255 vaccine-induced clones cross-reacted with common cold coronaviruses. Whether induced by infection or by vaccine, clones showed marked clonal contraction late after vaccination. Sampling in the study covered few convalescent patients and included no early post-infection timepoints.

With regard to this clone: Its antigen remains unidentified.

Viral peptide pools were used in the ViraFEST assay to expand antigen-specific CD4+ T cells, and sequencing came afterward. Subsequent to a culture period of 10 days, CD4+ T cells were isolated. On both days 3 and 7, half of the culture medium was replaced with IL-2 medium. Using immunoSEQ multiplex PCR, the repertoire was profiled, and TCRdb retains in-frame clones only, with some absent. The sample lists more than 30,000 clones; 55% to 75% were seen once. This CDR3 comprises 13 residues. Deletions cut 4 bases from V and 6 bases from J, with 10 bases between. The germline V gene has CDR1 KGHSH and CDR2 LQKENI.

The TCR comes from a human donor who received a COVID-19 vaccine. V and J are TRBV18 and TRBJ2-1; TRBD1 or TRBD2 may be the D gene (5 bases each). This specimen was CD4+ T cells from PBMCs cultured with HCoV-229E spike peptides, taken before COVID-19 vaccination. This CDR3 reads CASSRDRTNEQFF. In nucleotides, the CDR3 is TGTGCCAGCTCACGGGACCGCACCAATGAGCAGTTCTTC.